There are a few counts of the clone carrying this T cell receptor (beta chain). This specimen comes from a study of T cell repertoires in cytomegalovirus infection. CDR3 length: 14 amino acids. Trimming took 6 bases from V and 0 from J, leaving 11 bases between them. Germline values: CDR1 SEHNR, CDR2 FQNEAQ (reference sequence). TCRdb re-called the reads through MiXCR, storing one row per CDR3 protein. The sample contains a few hundred thousand distinct CDR3 sequences, roughly 23% of which appear only once. The receptor was derived from a human donor in good health (CMV status not recorded). Some clones in this sample may be carry-over from other donors' samples. This chain uses TRBV7-9 with TRBJ1-1, with D possibly matching TRBD1 (5 bases). Sequenced input: CD8+ T cells from PBMCs. The CDR3 here is CASSMGGMNTEAFF. As DNA, the CDR3 is TGTGCCAGCAGTATGGGGGGTATGAACACTGAAGCTTTCTTT.